A single sample gave rise to the 10 T cell receptor beta chains below, sequenced in a study of graft-versus-host responses after intestinal transplantation. Repertoires were generated with immunoSEQ multiplex PCR, while TCRdb's copy carries only in-frame clones and drops some. This table has about 40,000 clones, roughly nine tenths appearing once. Sequences were derived from PBMCs, sampled 260 to 280 days after transplant. Receptor source: a human patient who received an intestinal transplant, so some T cells may come from the graft donor.

The V call is TRBV11-2, the J call TRBJ2-2; D gene ambiguous. Trimming took off 1 base at V and 0 bases at J, with 3 bases between the two ends. Germline V gene lookup returns CDR1 SGHAT and CDR2 FQNNGV. The CDR3 length is 14 residues. CDR3: CASSLGANTGELFF. The CDR3 DNA follows: TGTGCCAGCAGCTTAGGCGCGAACACCGGGGAGCTGTTTTTT.

The CDR3 DNA is TGTGCCAGCAGCTTCCTCCTGGGACAGAGAGGGAACAATGAGCAGTTCTTC. Its translation is CASSFLLGQRGNNEQFF. The genes are TRBV11-1 and TRBJ2-1, with 7 bases aligning to TRBD1. The CDR3 runs to 17 residues. Germline-derived CDR1 and CDR2 are SGHAT and FQDESV (reference sequence). Germline trimming cut 3 bases from V and 5 bases from J; bases unmatched to any gene: 13.

The chain links TRBV29-1 to TRBJ1-2, with D unresolved. Trimming shortened V by 7 bases and J by 4 bases, and 13 bases separated the two germline ends. The CDR3 is 12 amino acids. Germline values: CDR1 SQVTM, CDR2 ANQGSEA. The CDR3 DNA follows: TGCAGCGCTGCTGGCGAACTCTATGGCTACACCTTC. It yields the protein CSAAGELYGYTF.

The chain is built from TRBV7-9 and TRBJ2-7; D may match TRBD1 or TRBD2 (5 bases each). CDR3 size: 11 residues. The germline gives CDR1 SEHNR, CDR2 FQNEAQ (reference sequence). V shed 9 bases and J shed 0 bases, with 6 bases lying between them. The CDR3 region has the DNA TGTGCCAGTGGGGGCTCCTACGAGCAGTACTTC. Protein product: CASGGSYEQYF.

On this clone itself: This same CDR3 is encoded by further DNA sequences in the sample. J is TRBJ1-2 and V is TRBV5-6; 8 bases fit TRBD1. Germline V lookup: CDR1 SGHDT, CDR2 YYEEEE. Germline trimming cut 5 bases from V and 5 bases from J; bases unmatched to any gene: 11. The CDR3 is 15 amino acids. CDR3 bases: TGTGCCAGCAGGGAGGGGCAGGGGGCGCGGTATGGCTACACCTTC. Amino acids: CASREGQGARYGYTF.

The chain has TRBV12-5 and TRBJ2-5, with 9 bases identical to TRBD2. The CDR3 spans 15 residues. The trim removed 1 base at V and 5 bases at J, leaving 5 bases unmatched. The germline V gene encodes CDR1 LGHNT and CDR2 FRNRAP. For the CDR3, the DNA is TGTGCTAGTGGTTTGGCGGGACTAGCCGGGGAGACCCAGTACTTC. Protein sequence: CASGLAGLAGETQYF. The full variable domain, its missing parts supplied by reference TRBV12-5 and TRBJ2-5, is DARVTQTPRHKVTEMGQEVTMRCQPILGHNTVFWYRQTMMQGLELLAYFRNRAPLDDSGMPKDRFSAEMPDATLATLKIQPSEPRDSAVYFCASGLAGLAGETQYFGPGTRLLVL.

The chain links TRBV5-1 to TRBJ2-5; 7 nucleotides match TRBD2. The V segment lost 4 bases and the J segment 5 bases; nucleotides outside the gene matches: 5. Germline V gene sequence: CDR1 SGHRS, CDR2 YFSETQ. The CDR3 totals 13 residues. The CDR3 DNA sequence: TGCGCCAGCAGCCCGTTCGGGGGGGAGACCCAGTACTTC. Its translation is CASSPFGGETQYF. Full variable domain (rest looked up from reference TRBV5-1 and TRBJ2-5): KAGVTQTPRYLIKTRGQQVTLSCSPISGHRSVSWYQQTPGQGLQFLFEYFSETQRNKGNFPGRFSGRQFSNSRSEMNVSTLELGDSALYLCASSPFGGETQYFGPGTRLLVL.

The genes are TRBV5-1 and TRBJ2-5; D ambiguous. CDR1 and CDR2 (germline): SGHRS, YFSETQ. This CDR3 comprises 13 residues. V gave up 6 bases and J gave up 2 bases, with 11 bases separating them. CDR3 bases: TGCGCCAGCACCGACGGAAATCAAGAGACCCAGTACTTC. It specifies CASTDGNQETQYF.

This chain links TRBV11-3 with TRBJ2-5, with D unclear. The length of the CDR3 is 13 residues. Trimming took off 2 bases at V and 1 base at J, with 5 bases between the two ends. The germline gives CDR1 SGHNT, CDR2 YENEEA. The CDR3 sequence is CASSLRAQETQYF. CDR3 in DNA: TGTGCCAGCAGCTTAAGGGCCCAAGAGACCCAGTACTTC.

The sample holds a few counts of this clone. The chain has TRBV6-6 and TRBJ1-3, with D uncertain. CDR3 length equals 16 residues. V lost 6 bases to trimming and J lost 2 bases, with 17 bases between them. From germline, CDR1 is MNHNY and CDR2 SVGAGI (reference sequence). Here the CDR3 reads CASSPDGFFAGNTIYF. Here the CDR3 DNA reads TGTGCCAGCAGCCCCGACGGTTTTTTCGCTGGAAACACCATATATTTT.